This T cell receptor beta chain was found in a study of technical replicates of blood from a few donors. Sequencing used immunoSEQ multiplex PCR; TCRdb keeps in-frame clones, though not all of them. The sample contains around 70,000 clones, roughly 94% of which appear only once. Trimming took 2 bases from V and 5 from J, leaving 7 bases between them. The CDR3 length is 13 residues. Per the germline V gene, CDR1 is SGHVS and CDR2 is FQNEAQ. This receptor was identified in a human donor in good health. The specimen was T cells isolated from PBMCs. The V gene is TRBV7-8, the J gene TRBJ1-5; D not certain. CDR3 DNA: TGTGCCAGCAGCTTACGCGGCGATCAGCCCCAGCATTTT. Translating it yields CASSLRGDQPQHF.